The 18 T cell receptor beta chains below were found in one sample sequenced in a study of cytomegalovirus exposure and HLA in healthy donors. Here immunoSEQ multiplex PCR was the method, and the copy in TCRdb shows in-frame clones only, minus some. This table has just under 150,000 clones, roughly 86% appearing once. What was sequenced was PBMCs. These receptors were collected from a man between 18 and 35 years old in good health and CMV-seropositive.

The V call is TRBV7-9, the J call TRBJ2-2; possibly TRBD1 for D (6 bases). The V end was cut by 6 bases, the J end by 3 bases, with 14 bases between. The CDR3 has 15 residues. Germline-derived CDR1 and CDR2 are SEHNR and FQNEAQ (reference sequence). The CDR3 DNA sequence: TGTGCCAGCAGGACCCAGGGGATTGACACCGGGGAGCTGTTTTTT. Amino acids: CASRTQGIDTGELFF.

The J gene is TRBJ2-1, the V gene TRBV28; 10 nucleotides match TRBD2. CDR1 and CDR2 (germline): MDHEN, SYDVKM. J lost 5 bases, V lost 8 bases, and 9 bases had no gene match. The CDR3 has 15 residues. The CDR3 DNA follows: TGTGCCAGCTCAAGCGGGGGGGCTGGAAACAATGAGCAGTTCTTC. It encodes CASSSGGAGNNEQFF.

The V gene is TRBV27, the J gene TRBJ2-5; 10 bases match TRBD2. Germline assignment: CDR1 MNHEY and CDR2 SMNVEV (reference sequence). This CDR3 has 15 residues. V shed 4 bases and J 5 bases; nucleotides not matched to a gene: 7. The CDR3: CASSSASGSRETQYF. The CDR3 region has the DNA TGTGCCAGCAGTTCGGCTAGCGGGAGTAGGGAGACCCAGTACTTC.

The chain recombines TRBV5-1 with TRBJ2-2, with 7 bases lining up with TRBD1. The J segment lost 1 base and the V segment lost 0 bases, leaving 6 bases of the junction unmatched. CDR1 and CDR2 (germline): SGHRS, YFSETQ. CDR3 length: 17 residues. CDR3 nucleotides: TGCGCCAGCAGCTTGGATTCGACAGGGTTGAACACCGGGGAGCTGTTTTTT. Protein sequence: CASSLDSTGLNTGELFF.

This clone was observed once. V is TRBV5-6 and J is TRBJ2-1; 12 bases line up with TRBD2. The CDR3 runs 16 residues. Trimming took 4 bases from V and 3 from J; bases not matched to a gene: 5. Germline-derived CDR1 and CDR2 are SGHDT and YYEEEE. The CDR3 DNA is TGTGCCAGCAGCGCCCGGACTAGCGGGATCTACAATGAGCAGTTCTTC. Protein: CASSARTSGIYNEQFF.

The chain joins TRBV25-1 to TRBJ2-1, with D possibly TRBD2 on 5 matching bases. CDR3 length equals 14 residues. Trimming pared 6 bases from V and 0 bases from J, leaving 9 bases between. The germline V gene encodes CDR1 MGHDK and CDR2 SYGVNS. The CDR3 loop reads CASRRASSYNEQFF. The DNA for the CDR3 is TGTGCCAGCAGGAGGGCTTCCTCCTACAATGAGCAGTTCTTC. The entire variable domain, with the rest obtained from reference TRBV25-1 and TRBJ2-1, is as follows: EADIYQTPRYLVIGTGKKITLECSQTMGHDKMYWYQQDPGMELHLIHYSYGVNSTEKGDLSSESTVSRIRTEHFPLTLESARPSHTSQYLCASRRASSYNEQFFGPGTRLTVL.

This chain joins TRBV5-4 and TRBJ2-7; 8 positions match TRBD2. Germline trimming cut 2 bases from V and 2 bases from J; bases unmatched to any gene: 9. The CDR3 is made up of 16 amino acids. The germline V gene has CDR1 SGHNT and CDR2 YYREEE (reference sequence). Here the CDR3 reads CASSFDSSGSAYEQYF. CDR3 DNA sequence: TGTGCCAGCAGCTTCGACTCTAGCGGGTCTGCCTACGAGCAGTACTTC.

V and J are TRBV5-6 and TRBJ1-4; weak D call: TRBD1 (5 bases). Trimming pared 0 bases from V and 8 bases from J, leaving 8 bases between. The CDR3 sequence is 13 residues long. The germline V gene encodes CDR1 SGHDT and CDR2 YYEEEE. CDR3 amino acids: CASSLEAGEKLFF. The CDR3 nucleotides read TGTGCCAGCAGCTTGGAAGCAGGGGAAAAACTGTTTTTT.

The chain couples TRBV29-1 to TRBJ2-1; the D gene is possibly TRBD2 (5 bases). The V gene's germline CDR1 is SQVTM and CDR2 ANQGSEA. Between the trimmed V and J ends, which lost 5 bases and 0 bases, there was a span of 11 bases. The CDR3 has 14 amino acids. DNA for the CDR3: TGCAGCGTTCGAGGGATGAGCTCCTACAATGAGCAGTTCTTC. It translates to CSVRGMSSYNEQFF.

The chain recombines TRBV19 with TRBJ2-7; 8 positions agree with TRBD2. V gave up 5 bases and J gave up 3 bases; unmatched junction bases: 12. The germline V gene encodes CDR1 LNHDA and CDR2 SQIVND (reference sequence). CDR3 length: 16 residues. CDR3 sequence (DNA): TGTGCCAGTAGTGTAGGATTAGCGGGGAATTTCTACGAGCAGTACTTC. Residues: CASSVGLAGNFYEQYF.

The CDR3 bases are TGTGCCAGCAGTGAAGTAGGGCAGGGGCTCGATCGGCCCCAGCATTTT. This gives the protein CASSEVGQGLDRPQHF. This chain connects TRBV6-1 to TRBJ1-5; D might be TRBD1 (6 bases). Trimming shortened V by 1 base and J by 9 bases, and 19 bases separated the two germline ends. The CDR3 spans 16 residues. Germline CDR1 is MNHNS and CDR2 is SASEGT.

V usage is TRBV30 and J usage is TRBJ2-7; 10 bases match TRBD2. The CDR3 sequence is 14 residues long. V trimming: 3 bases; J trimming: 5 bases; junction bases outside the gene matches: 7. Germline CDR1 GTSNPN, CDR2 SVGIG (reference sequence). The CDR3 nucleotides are TGTGCCTGGAGGGGGGCTAGCGGGAGCCACGAGCAGTACTTC. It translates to CAWRGASGSHEQYF.

The chain's CDR3 is CASSLAAKVTQYF. The CDR3 DNA sequence: TGTGCCAGCAGCTTGGCCGCGAAAGTTACGCAGTATTTT. The chain couples TRBV5-4 to TRBJ2-3; D call uncertain. The V end was cut by 0 bases, the J end by 8 bases, with 10 bases between. The germline CDR1 and CDR2 sequences are SGHNT and YYREEE (reference sequence). The CDR3 is made up of 13 amino acids.

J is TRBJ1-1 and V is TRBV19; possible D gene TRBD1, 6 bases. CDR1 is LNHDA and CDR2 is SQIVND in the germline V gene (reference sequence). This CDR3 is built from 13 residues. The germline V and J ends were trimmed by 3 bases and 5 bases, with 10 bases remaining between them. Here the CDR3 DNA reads TGTGCCAGTAGTATTGGGCAGGGGACTGAAGCTTTCTTT. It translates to CASSIGQGTEAFF.

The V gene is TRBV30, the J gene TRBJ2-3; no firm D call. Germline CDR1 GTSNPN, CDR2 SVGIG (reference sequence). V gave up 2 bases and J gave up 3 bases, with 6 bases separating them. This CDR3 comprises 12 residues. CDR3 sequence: CAWSIQTDTQYF. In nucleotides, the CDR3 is TGTGCCTGGAGTATACAAACAGATACGCAGTATTTT.

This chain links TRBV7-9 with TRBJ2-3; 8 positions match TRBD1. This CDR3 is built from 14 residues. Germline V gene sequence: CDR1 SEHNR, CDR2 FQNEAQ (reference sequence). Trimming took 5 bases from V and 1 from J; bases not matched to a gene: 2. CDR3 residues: CASSPGGGTDTQYF. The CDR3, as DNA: TGTGCCAGCAGCCCAGGGGGCGGCACAGATACGCAGTATTTT.

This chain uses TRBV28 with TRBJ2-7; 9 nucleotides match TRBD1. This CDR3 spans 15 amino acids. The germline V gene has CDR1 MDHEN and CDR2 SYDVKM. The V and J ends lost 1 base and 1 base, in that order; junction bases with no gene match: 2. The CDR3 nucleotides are TGTGCCAGCAGTTTATCTGGGACAGGGTCCTACGAGCAGTACTTC. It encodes CASSLSGTGSYEQYF.

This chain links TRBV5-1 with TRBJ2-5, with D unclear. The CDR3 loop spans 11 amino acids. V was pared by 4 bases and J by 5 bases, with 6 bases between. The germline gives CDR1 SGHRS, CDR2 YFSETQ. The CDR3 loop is CASSQRETQYF. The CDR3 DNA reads TGCGCCAGCAGCCAGAGGGAGACCCAGTACTTC.